This T cell receptor (beta chain) is from a study of OX40 agonist ivuxolimab in advanced cancers. About the research overall: Patients' therapy was ivuxolimab, an antibody that acts as an agonist of OX40 (CD134). Hepatocellular carcinoma, melanoma, renal cell or head and neck cancer affected the dose-escalation patients.

Sequenced by immunoSEQ multiplex PCR; TCRdb stores in-frame clones only, minus some. The sample holds tens of thousands of clones; 85% to 90% are singletons and the top ten take about 7%. Germline CDR1 GTSNPN, CDR2 SVGIG (reference sequence). The CDR3 sequence is 15 residues long. Trimming shortened V by 1 base and J by 2 bases, and 12 bases separated the two germline ends. The genes are TRBV30 and TRBJ1-5; D may be TRBD1 (5 bases). The source was CD4+ or CD8+ T cells sorted from blood, collected in a trial of the OX40 agonist ivuxolimab. This receptor was obtained from an adult with an advanced solid tumor such as melanoma, head and neck, liver or kidney cancer. The CDR3 DNA sequence: TGTGCCTGGAGTGGCGGCCTAGGGGGCAATCAGCCCCAGCATTTT. As protein: CAWSGGLGGNQPQHF. Using reference TRBV30 and TRBJ1-5 for the parts outside the CDR3, the full variable domain is SQTIHQWPATLVQPVGSPLSLECTVEGTSNPNLYWYRQAAGRGLQLLFYSVGIGQISSEVPQNLSASRPQDRQFILSSKKLLLSDSGFYLCAWSGGLGGNQPQHFGDGTRLSIL.